This paragraph covers one T cell receptor (beta chain) sequence. Under the authors' procedure: Estimated nucleated cell counts came from reference gene primer amplification. Some clones are missing from TCRdb's copy, which holds only in-frame ones; the method was immunoSEQ multiplex PCR. V, J and clone size are taken as reported in that table, and D and trimming were inferred from the DNA itself. The table includes 45,000 or so clones, 86% detected once. This sample is drawn from a study of blood T cell repertoires in COVID-19. The CDR3 runs to 18 residues. V gave up 3 bases and J gave up 0 bases, with 19 bases separating them.

This chain joins TRBV5-3 and TRBJ1-5, with D unclear. TRBV5-3 is an ORF for which the function is uncertain. The sequenced material came from peripheral blood. This TCR came from a man aged 40-50 years with active COVID-19. The CDR3 protein is CARSSIWAGGFSNQPQHF. Written as DNA, the CDR3 is TGTGCCAGAAGCTCCATCTGGGCGGGAGGGTTTAGCAATCAGCCCCAGCATTTT.